Listed below are T cell receptor delta chains from one sample, sequenced in a study of TRDV2 sequences in healthy donors. TCRdb reprocessed the PCR reads through CATT. The sample lists under 2,000 delta-chain clones; about a sixth were seen once. Sequencing was done on a sample of Vd2+ gamma-delta T cells from blood. These receptors were obtained from a human donor in good health. The CDR3 runs from the conserved cysteine through the conserved F or W. A D gene is named only where the DNA matches it firmly. Expanded clones are given a class, and other clones once, few, many or no size at all.

V gene,clone size,D gene,J gene,CDR3 protein,CDR3 DNA
TRDV2,-,TRDD3,TRDJ1,CACDPVSLGDTTDKLIF,TGTGCCTGTGACCCGGTCTCACTGGGGGATACCACCGATAAACTCATCTTT
TRDV2,medium-sized,TRDD3,TRDJ1,CACDTLPSGPTGGPYTDKLIF,TGTGCCTGTGACACCTTGCCTTCCGGACCGACTGGGGGACCCTACACCGATAAACTCATCTTT
TRDV2,few,TRDD3,TRDJ3,CACSLLGDASSWDTRQMFF,TGTGCCTGCTCCCTACTGGGGGATGCGAGCTCCTGGGACACCCGACAGATGTTTTTC
TRDV2,medium-sized,-,TRDJ1,CACDSMGGSTDKLIF,TGTGCCTGTGACAGCATGGGGGGCTCCACCGATAAACTCATCTTT
TRDV2,-,TRDD3,TRDJ3,CAGYWGIPGRTRQMFF,TGTGCTGGGTACTGGGGGATACCGGGACGCACCCGACAGATGTTTTTC
TRDV2,medium-sized,TRDD3,TRDJ1,CACDPVSLGDTRDTDKLIF,TGTGCCTGTGACCCGGTCTCACTGGGGGATACGCGGGACACCGATAAACTCATCTTT
TRDV2,medium-sized,-,TRDJ1,CACDTVARTNTDKLIF,TGTGCCTGTGACACCGTCGCTCGGACCAACACCGATAAACTCATCTTT
TRDV2,few,TRDD3,TRDJ3,CACDTMGDASSWDTRQMFF,TGTGCCTGTGACACGATGGGGGATGCGAGCTCCTGGGACACCCGACAGATGTTTTTC
TRDV2,-,-,TRDJ1,CACDTGGIGGPSWDTDKLIF,TGTGCCTGTGACACCGGCGGGATTGGAGGCCCCTCCTGGGACACCGATAAACTCATCTTT
TRDV2,-,TRDD3,TRDJ1,CACDTLALGDTTDKLIF,TGTGCCTGTGACACCCTAGCGCTGGGGGATACCACCGATAAACTCATCTTT
TRDV2,medium-sized,TRDD3,TRDJ1,CACDTLKLGDTRTDKLIF,TGTGCCTGTGACACCCTCAAACTGGGGGATACGCGCACCGATAAACTCATCTTT
TRDV2,few,TRDD3,TRDJ3,CACDTLRQTGGRSWDTRQMFF,TGTGCCTGTGACACTCTGCGTCAGACTGGGGGACGCTCCTGGGACACCCGACAGATGTTTTTC
TRDV2,medium-sized,TRDD3,TRDJ3,CACDTGGIRGQSSWDTRQMFF,TGTGCCTGTGACACCGGGGGGATACGAGGTCAAAGCTCCTGGGACACCCGACAGATGTTTTTC
TRDV2,-,TRDD3,TRDJ1,CACDTVPYPQTPLGDTVSYTDKLIF,TGTGCCTGTGACACCGTGCCGTACCCACAAACTCCACTGGGGGATACAGTATCGTACACCGATAAACTCATCTTT
TRDV2,-,TRDD3,TRDJ3,CAGYWGIWDTRQMFF,TGTGCTGGGTACTGGGGGATCTGGGACACCCGACAGATGTTTTTC
TRDV2,large,TRDD3,TRDJ1,CACDPVLGPSSTDKLIF,TGTGCCTGTGACCCCGTACTGGGGCCCTCTAGCACCGATAAACTCATCTTT
TRDV2,once,-,TRDJ1,CACDTVVLDKLIF,TGTGCCTGTGACACCGTTGTGCTAGATAAACTCATCTTT
TRDV2,-,-,TRDJ1,CACDMGDASSWDTRQMFFGTNPISRGGYTDKLIF,-
TRDV2,-,TRDD3,TRDJ1,CACDTLGDTTTDKLIF,TGTGCCTGTGACACACTGGGGGATACTACCACCGATAAACTCATCTTT
TRDV2,-,TRDD3,TRDJ1,CACDTVGLGDTDKLIF,TGTGCCTGTGACACCGTGGGACTGGGGGATACCGATAAACTCATCTTT
TRDV2,once,TRDD3,TRDJ1,CACDTLGDTQSADKLIF,TGTGCCTGTGACACCCTGGGGGATACCCAGTCCGCCGATAAACTCATCTTT
TRDV2,medium-sized,TRDD3,TRDJ1,CASDKVLGAPRSTDKLIF,TGTGCATCTGACAAGGTACTGGGGGCCCCCCGGAGTACCGATAAACTCATCTTT
TRDV2,medium-sized,TRDD3,TRDJ1,CACDTLGDVETDKLIF,TGTGCCTGTGACACCCTGGGGGATGTAGAGACCGATAAACTCATCTTT
TRDV2,medium-sized,TRDD3,TRDJ1,CACDTAWGPHTDKLIF,TGTGCCTGTGACACCGCCTGGGGGCCACACACCGATAAACTCATCTTT
TRDV2,-,TRDD3,TRDJ1,CACDTLGDRSDKLIF,TGTGCCTGTGACACCCTGGGGGATCGGTCCGATAAACTCATCTTT
TRDV2,medium-sized,TRDD3,TRDJ1,CACDTVSLGDTQTDKLIF,TGTGCCTGTGACACCGTGAGTCTGGGGGATACGCAAACCGATAAACTCATCTTT
TRDV2,many,TRDD3,TRDJ1,CACDKLGDTGDKLIF,TGTGCCTGTGACAAATTGGGGGATACGGGCGATAAACTCATTTTT
TRDV2,-,TRDD3,TRDJ1,CACDFAGYARDSYTDKLIF,TGTGCCTGTGATTTTGCGGGATACGCAAGAGATTCGTACACCGATAAACTCATCTTT
TRDV2,few,TRDD3,TRDJ1,CACDTVVLGTGGPDKLIF,TGTGCCTGTGACACCGTTGTGCTGGGTACTGGGGGACCCGATAAACTCATCTTT
TRDV2,-,TRDD3,TRDJ3,CACDTVMGDTLWDTRQMFF,TGTGCCTGTGACACCGTGATGGGGGATACGCTCTGGGACACCCGACAGATGTTTTTC
TRDV2,many,TRDD3,TRDJ1,CACDLLGEHEYTDKLIF,TGTGCCTGTGACTTACTGGGGGAGCACGAGTACACCGATAAACTCATCTTT
TRDV2,medium-sized,TRDD3,TRDJ1,CACDAILLGDSGADKLIF,TGTGCCTGTGACGCGATCTTACTGGGGGATTCGGGGGCCGATAAACTCATCTTT
TRDV2,-,TRDD3,TRDJ1,CACDMGDTSVKLIF,TGTGCCTGTGACATGGGGGATACTTCGGTTAAACTCATCTTT
TRDV2,few,TRDD3,TRDJ1,CACDKLGGNTDKLIF,TGTGCCTGTGACAAACTGGGGGGAAACACCGATAAACTCATCTTT
TRDV2,-,-,TRDJ1,CACDATESSWDTDKLIF,TGTGCCTGTGACGCTACTGAGAGCTCCTGGGATACCGATAAACTCATCTTT
TRDV2,few,-,TRDJ3,CACDTVGGKDTRQMFF,TGTGCCTGTGACACCGTCGGGGGGAAGGACACCCGACAGATGTTTTTC
TRDV2,medium-sized,-,TRDJ1,CACDPIGGAGASSYTDKLIF,TGTGCCTGTGACCCAATTGGGGGTGCTGGCGCTTCCTCTTACACCGATAAACTCATCTTT
TRDV2,few,TRDD3,TRDJ1,CACDPVVLGDMLYTDKLIF,TGTGCCTGTGACCCGGTTGTACTGGGGGATATGCTGTACACCGATAAACTCATCTTT
TRDV2,-,TRDD3,TRDJ1,CACDTLALGDSEYTDKLIF,TGTGCCTGTGACACCCTAGCGCTGGGGGATTCCGAGTACACCGATAAACTCATCTTT
TRDV2,-,TRDD3,TRDJ1,CACDMGDTKGDKLIF,TGTGCCTGTGACATGGGGGATACGAAGGGCGATAAACTCATCTTT